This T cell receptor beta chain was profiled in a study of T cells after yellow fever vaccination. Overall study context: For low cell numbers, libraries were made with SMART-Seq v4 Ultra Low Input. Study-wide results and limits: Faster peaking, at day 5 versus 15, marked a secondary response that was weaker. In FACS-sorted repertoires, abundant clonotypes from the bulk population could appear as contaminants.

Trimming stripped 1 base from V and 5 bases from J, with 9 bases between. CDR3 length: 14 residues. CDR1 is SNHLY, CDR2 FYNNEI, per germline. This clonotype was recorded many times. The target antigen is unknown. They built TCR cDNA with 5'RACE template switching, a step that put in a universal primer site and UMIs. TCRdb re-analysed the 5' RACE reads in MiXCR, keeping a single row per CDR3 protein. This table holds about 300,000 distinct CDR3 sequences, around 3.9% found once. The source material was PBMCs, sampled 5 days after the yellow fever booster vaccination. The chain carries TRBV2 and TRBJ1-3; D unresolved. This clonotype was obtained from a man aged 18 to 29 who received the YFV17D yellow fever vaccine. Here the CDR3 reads CASSEGHRRNTIYF. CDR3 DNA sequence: TGTGCCAGCAGTGAAGGTCATCGAAGAAACACCATATATTTT.